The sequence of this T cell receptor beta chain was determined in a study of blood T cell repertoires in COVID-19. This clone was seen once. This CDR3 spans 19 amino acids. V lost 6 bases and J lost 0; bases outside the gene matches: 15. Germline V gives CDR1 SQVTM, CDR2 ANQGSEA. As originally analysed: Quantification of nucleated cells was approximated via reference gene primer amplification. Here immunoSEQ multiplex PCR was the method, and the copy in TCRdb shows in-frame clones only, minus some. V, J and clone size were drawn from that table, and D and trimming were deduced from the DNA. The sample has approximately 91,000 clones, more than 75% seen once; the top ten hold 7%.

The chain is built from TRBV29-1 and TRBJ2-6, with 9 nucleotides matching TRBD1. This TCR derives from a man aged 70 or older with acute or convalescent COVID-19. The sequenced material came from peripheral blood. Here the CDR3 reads CSVWNTWDRERSGANVLTF. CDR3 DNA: TGCAGCGTCTGGAACACTTGGGACAGGGAGCGCTCTGGGGCCAACGTCCTGACTTTC.